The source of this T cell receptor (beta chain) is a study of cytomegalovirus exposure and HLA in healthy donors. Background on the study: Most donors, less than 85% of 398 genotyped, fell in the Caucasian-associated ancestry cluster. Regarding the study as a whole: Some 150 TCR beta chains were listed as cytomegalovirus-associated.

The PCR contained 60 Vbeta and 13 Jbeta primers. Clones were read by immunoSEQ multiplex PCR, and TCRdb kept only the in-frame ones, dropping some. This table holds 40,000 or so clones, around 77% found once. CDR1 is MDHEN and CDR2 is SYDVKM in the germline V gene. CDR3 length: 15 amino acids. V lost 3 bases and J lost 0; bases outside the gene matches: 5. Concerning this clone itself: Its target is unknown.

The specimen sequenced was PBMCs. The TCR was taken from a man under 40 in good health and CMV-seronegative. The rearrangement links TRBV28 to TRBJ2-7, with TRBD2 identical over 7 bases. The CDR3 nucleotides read TGTGCCAGCAGTTTCTACAGCGGGACCTCCTACGAGCAGTACTTC. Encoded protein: CASSFYSGTSYEQYF.